One and the same sample provided the 11 T cell receptor beta chains below, sequenced in a study of identical twins. One entry per CDR3 protein results from TCRdb running MiXCR on the 5' RACE reads. The sample lists 400,000 to 600,000 distinct CDR3 sequences, 20% to 25% occurring once. These sequences were also reported in another study, on yellow fever vaccine responses in identical twins.

Sequencing was carried out using CD4+ T cells sorted from blood. Every receptor here comes from a woman between 18 and 30 years old in good health.

This sequence joins TRBV11-2 and TRBJ2-1; D is ambiguous. The CDR3 loop spans 13 amino acids. Germline V CDR1 and CDR2: SGHAT, FQNNGV. V was trimmed by 6 bases and J by 9 bases, leaving 15 bases between them. The CDR3 here is CASSSIQSREQFF. CDR3 DNA sequence: TGTGCCAGCAGTTCAATACAGTCGCGTGAGCAGTTCTTC.

The rearrangement joins TRBV5-1 to TRBJ2-2; the D gene is possibly TRBD2 (5 bases). Germline V gives CDR1 SGHRS, CDR2 YFSETQ. CDR3 length: 16 residues. V dropped 0 bases and J dropped 0 bases, with 9 bases sitting between them. The CDR3 is CASSLADSSNTGELFF. In DNA form, the CDR3 reads TGCGCCAGCAGCTTGGCGGACTCCTCGAACACCGGGGAGCTGTTTTTT.

This chain joins TRBV20-1 and TRBJ2-2; D remains unclear. Trimming cost V 1 base and J 4 bases, with 7 bases left between them. Germline V CDR1 and CDR2: DFQATT, SNEGSKA (reference sequence). The CDR3 runs to 13 residues. CDR3 in DNA: TGCAGTGCTAGAGGTGGCGTCACCGGGGAGCTGTTTTTT. Amino acid sequence: CSARGGVTGELFF.

The chain employs TRBV5-1 and TRBJ2-1; 16 bases map to TRBD2. Germline trimming cut 0 bases from V and 0 bases from J; bases unmatched to any gene: 3. This CDR3 spans 19 amino acids. Germline assignment: CDR1 SGHRS and CDR2 YFSETQ. CDR3 in DNA: TGCGCCAGCAGCTTGGCCGGGACTAGCGGGGGGGGCTCCTACAATGAGCAGTTCTTC. Protein product: CASSLAGTSGGGSYNEQFF.

This chain connects TRBV6-1 to TRBJ2-3; D possibly matches TRBD1 or TRBD2 (6 bases each). This CDR3 has 15 amino acids. The germline CDR1 and CDR2 sequences are MNHNS and SASEGT. V was shortened by 7 bases and J by 3 bases, with 17 bases between the two germline ends. CDR3 nucleotide sequence: TGTGCCAGCACCGAAAGGGGGGCCGGTACAGATACGCAGTATTTT. Its protein product is CASTERGAGTDTQYF.

The rearrangement uses TRBV6-2 or TRBV6-3 and TRBJ2-5; tentatively, D is TRBD2 (6 bases). The CDR3 sequence is 16 residues long. V lost 5 bases, J lost 1 base, and 17 bases lay in between. Germline CDR1 MNHEY, CDR2 SVGEGT. CDR3 loop: CASSRPRAGLQETQYF. DNA for the CDR3: TGTGCCAGCAGTCGACCTCGAGCGGGTCTCCAAGAGACCCAGTACTTC.

The CDR3 region is CASRRFTDTQYF. The CDR3 DNA reads TGTGCCAGCAGGCGGTTCACAGATACGCAGTATTTT. This chain connects TRBV2 to TRBJ2-3, with D unresolved. V lost 6 bases and J lost 2, with 6 bases in between. Germline values: CDR1 SNHLY, CDR2 FYNNEI. This CDR3 region has 12 residues. The full variable domain, its missing parts supplied by reference TRBV2 and TRBJ2-3, is EPEVTQTPSHQVTQMGQEVILRCVPISNHLYFYWYRQILGQKVEFLVSFYNNEISEKSEIFDDQFSVERPDGSNFTLKIRSTKLEDSAMYFCASRRFTDTQYFGPGTRLTVL.

This clonotype was seen a few times. The CDR3: CAIRPSGDEQFF. The CDR3 bases are TGTGCCATCAGACCCTCTGGAGATGAGCAGTTCTTC. This chain joins TRBV10-3 and TRBJ2-1; D is unresolved. The CDR3 contains 12 residues. Germline V gene sequence: CDR1 ENHRY, CDR2 SYGVKD. The V end lost 6 bases, the J end lost 8 bases, and 11 bases lay between the germline ends.

Ten or more counts support this clonotype. This rearrangement joins TRBV19 to TRBJ2-7; 8 nucleotides line up with TRBD1. The CDR3 has 13 residues. Per the germline V gene, CDR1 is LNHDA and CDR2 is SQIVND (reference sequence). V dropped 4 bases and J dropped 6; count of bases not matched to a gene: 5. CDR3: CASSTNRGSEQYF. The CDR3 coding sequence is TGTGCCAGTAGTACGAACAGGGGGTCCGAGCAGTACTTC.

The chain combines TRBV29-1 with TRBJ1-1; D gene unclear. Trimming took 4 bases from V and 1 from J, leaving 7 bases between them. Germline values: CDR1 SQVTM, CDR2 ANQGSEA. This CDR3 has 12 residues. The CDR3 DNA is TGCAGCGTTGGGCGAGGGAACACTGAAGCTTTCTTT. Translating gives CSVGRGNTEAFF.

This clonotype was recorded a few times. The J gene is TRBJ2-3, the V gene TRBV15; maybe TRBD1 (6 bases). Trimming took 3 bases from V and 5 from J, leaving 9 bases between them. CDR3 length: 13 residues. In germline, CDR1 is LNHNV, CDR2 YYDKDF (reference sequence). The CDR3 region has the DNA TGTGCCACCAGCAGCCACAGGGAAGATACGCAGTATTTT. It encodes CATSSHREDTQYF.